The entry below gives a single TCR beta chain sequence along with its context. Its cognate antigen is unknown. Unmatched junction bases numbered 5, after V lost 0 bases and J lost 3 bases. The CDR3 spans 15 residues. CDR1 is SGDLS and CDR2 is YYNGEE in the germline V gene. As every portion of the isolated RNA was reverse transcribed, the sequencing read expressed TCRB transcripts. Approximately 3.4 million reads, on average, came from each naive, central memory and regulatory T cell sample. Sequenced by immunoSEQ multiplex PCR; TCRdb stores in-frame clones only, minus some. This table has 240,000 or so clones, under 70% appearing once. These data are taken from a study of beta chain features in type 1 diabetes. Study-wide points: Among patients with Type 1 diabetes, TCRB CDR3s were moderately but significantly shorter in every one of the four CD4+ subsets. Overrepresentation of cells with high TCR expression could result from cDNA sequencing. A potential PCR bias toward shorter templates would be equal in patient and control samples.

The V and J genes are TRBV9 and TRBJ2-7; TRBD2 matches 8 bases. The TCR originated in a young man in good health. Material: naive CD4+ T cells from blood. The CDR3 loop reads CASSVDASGGYEQYF. CDR3 nucleotides: TGTGCCAGCAGCGTAGATGCAAGCGGGGGCTACGAGCAGTACTTC.